What follows are 5 T cell receptor beta chains derived from one specimen sequenced in a study of T cells after yellow fever vaccination. MiXCR, run by TCRdb on the 5' RACE reads, gives a single entry per CDR3 protein. The sample has under 100,000 distinct CDR3 sequences, approximately 6.3% seen once. This material consisted of CD8+ T cells sorted from PBMCs, taken 10 days after the yellow fever booster vaccination. These receptors originate from a man between 18 and 35 years old who received the YFV17D yellow fever vaccine.

This clonotype was counted at least ten times. The rearrangement joins TRBV5-4 to TRBJ2-7; D is perhaps TRBD1 (6 bases). The CDR3 loop spans 18 amino acids. CDR1 and CDR2 from the germline V gene are SGHNT and YYREEE (reference sequence). Trimming took off 0 bases at V and 2 bases at J, with 21 bases between the two ends. CDR3 bases: TGTGCCAGCAGCTTGGCCCCGGCGTTGCAGGGGTCGACCTACGAGCAGTACTTC. Translating gives CASSLAPALQGSTYEQYF.

This clonotype showed up just a few times. The V and J genes are TRBV30 and TRBJ2-7; 12 bases line up with TRBD1. There are 15 residues in the CDR3. Trimming took 2 bases from V and 5 from J; bases not matched to a gene: 7. The germline CDR1 and CDR2 sequences are GTSNPN and SVGIG (reference sequence). Here the CDR3 reads CAWSLGTGGIDEQYF. CDR3 DNA: TGTGCCTGGAGTCTAGGGACAGGGGGCATCGACGAGCAGTACTTC.

The table lists this clonotype with a few counts. The chain joins TRBV6-5 to TRBJ1-2, with 10 bases fitting TRBD1. CDR3 length equals 16 residues. Germline loops: CDR1 MNHEY, CDR2 SVGAGI. Unmatched junction bases numbered 11, after V lost 2 bases and J lost 8 bases. CDR3 DNA sequence: TGTGCCAGCAGTTACCCTCCGGGACAGGGGTTTGGAGGCTACACCTTC. It specifies CASSYPPGQGFGGYTF.

This chain's CDR3 is CASSPSTAGTGFSYNEQFF. The DNA of the CDR3 is TGCGCCAGCAGCCCCTCCACCGCCGGGACAGGATTCTCCTACAATGAGCAGTTCTTC. V and J are TRBV4-1 and TRBJ2-1, with 8 bases fitting TRBD1. From germline, CDR1 is MGHRA and CDR2 YSYEKL. This CDR3 spans 19 amino acids. V lost 4 bases to trimming and J lost 0 bases; unmatched junction nucleotides: 14.

This clonotype came up a few times. The chain recombines TRBV6-5 with TRBJ1-2, with 8 bases matching TRBD1. Per the germline V gene, CDR1 is MNHEY and CDR2 is SVGAGI. The trim removed 8 bases at V and 8 bases at J, leaving 1 base unmatched. CDR3 length: 10 amino acids. CDR3 sequence: CASYRGGYTF. In DNA form, the CDR3 reads TGTGCCAGCTACAGGGGGGGCTACACCTTC.